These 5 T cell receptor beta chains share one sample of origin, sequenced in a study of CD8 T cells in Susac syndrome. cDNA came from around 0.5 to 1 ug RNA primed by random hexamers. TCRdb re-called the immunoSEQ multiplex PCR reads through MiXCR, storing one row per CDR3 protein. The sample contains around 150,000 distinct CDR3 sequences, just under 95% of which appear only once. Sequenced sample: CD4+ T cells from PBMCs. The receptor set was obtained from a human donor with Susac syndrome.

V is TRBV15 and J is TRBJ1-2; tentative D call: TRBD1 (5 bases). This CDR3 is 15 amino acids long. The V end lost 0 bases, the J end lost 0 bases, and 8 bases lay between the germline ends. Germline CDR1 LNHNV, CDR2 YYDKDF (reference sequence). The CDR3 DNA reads TGTGCCACCAGCAGAGAGGGGGTCCCTAACTATGGCTACACCTTC. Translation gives CATSREGVPNYGYTF.

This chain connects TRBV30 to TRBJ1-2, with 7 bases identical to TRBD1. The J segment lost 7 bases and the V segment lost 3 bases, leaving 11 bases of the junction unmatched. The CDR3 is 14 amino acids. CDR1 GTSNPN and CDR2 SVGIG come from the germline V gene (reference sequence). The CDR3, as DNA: TGTGCCTGGAGAATAAAAGGGGGCTTTGGTGGCTACACCTTC. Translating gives CAWRIKGGFGGYTF.

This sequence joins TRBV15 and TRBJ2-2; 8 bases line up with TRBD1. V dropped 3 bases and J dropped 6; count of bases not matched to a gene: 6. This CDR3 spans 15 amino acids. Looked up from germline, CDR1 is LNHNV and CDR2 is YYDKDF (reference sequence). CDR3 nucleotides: TGTGCCACCAGCAGTGGACAGGGTGGCGCCGGGGAGCTGTTTTTT. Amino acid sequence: CATSSGQGGAGELFF.

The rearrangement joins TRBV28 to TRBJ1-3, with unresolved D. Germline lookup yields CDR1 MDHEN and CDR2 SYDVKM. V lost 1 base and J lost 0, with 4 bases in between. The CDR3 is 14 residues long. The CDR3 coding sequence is TGTGCCAGCAGTTTATCTTACTCTGGAAACACCATATATTTT. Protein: CASSLSYSGNTIYF.

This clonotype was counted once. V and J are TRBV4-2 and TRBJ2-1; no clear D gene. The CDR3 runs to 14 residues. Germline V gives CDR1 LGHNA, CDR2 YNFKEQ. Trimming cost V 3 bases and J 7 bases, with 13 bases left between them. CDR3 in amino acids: CASSHLLGLNEQFF. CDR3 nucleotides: TGTGCCAGCAGCCACCTCCTAGGATTAAATGAGCAGTTCTTC.